The sequence of this T cell receptor (delta chain) was determined in a study of gamma delta lymphoproliferative disorders and STAT genes (dated by TCRdb to 2017 to 2018). Context from the whole study: The LymphoTrack Dx TCRG Assay was used to build gamma-chain libraries from a minimum of 50 ng of genomic DNA. Two gamma-chain samples and all delta-chain samples were sequenced twice to confirm results. Within a larger immunophenotypic and STAT-mutation study, TCR gamma and delta CDR3 repertoires were profiled by deep sequencing in Tgammadelta lymphoproliferative disease patients and healthy controls. Delta-chain libraries followed the EuroClonality-NGS working group standard operating procedure, because no corresponding Invivoscribe delta assay was available. The study at large found these results: In whole-repertoire clustering, patient gamma repertoires grouped separately from healthy controls, whereas delta repertoires showed no separation between groups. Almost every major gamma and delta clonotype in patients was public, meaning shared with at least one healthy donor, and only two gamma clonotypes were private to disease. It was noted by the authors that NGS specificity may be reduced at low frequencies, so confirmation of the public or private nature of leukemic clones is needed. Leukemic cells were skewed toward terminal effectors, whereas control T cells likely spanned varied maturation stages, a difference potentially limiting comparisons between patients and controls.

Genomic DNA from peripheral blood mononuclear cells isolated from patients and controls was used for TCR sequencing. The control group consisted of 23 healthy adult blood donors (median age 64 years; roughly 12 males and around eleven females) who were matched to the patients for age and sex. To note about this clone: This receptor's antigen is unknown. The protein recorded in TCRdb matches a much larger clone and deviates from this DNA's translation at residue 8, suggesting a read error; the protein here is obtained by translating the DNA.

From cysteine to phenylalanine, the CDR3 is 18 amino acids long. The kept DNA is CDR3 alone, 54 bases in frame from the first base. CDR1 and CDR2, per the germline V gene, are GEAIGNYY and EKD. Relative to germline, V is missing 0 bases and J is missing 0 bases, with 9 bases of the junction outside any gene match. In both library methods, multiplex PCR was carried out with primers targeting conserved V and J regions of the TCR genes. After purification and pooling, the amplicons were sequenced on an Illumina MiSeq platform. The original pipeline was this. V(D)J alignment, clonotype assembly and translation were performed with MiXCR, whereas functionality assessment and CDR3 repertoire analyses were performed with VDJtools. The IMGT definition of CDR3 was applied, and only productive sequences using functional genes were analyzed, with ORF genes and pseudogenes left out. A custom Python script was used to search all patients and controls for identical amino acid CDR3s of major clonotypes (frequency >=5%). A one-sided non-parametric Wilcoxon test was used to compare clonotype frequencies in patients versus controls. TCRdb reran clone calling on the public reads with CATT; rows sharing one DNA sequence were then combined. Here the V and J calls rest on TCRdb's processing, not on the authors' analysis. For this sample there are about 1,500 delta-chain clones; under 2% appear just once. The leading ten clones occupy 45% to 50% of the sample.

The V and J segments used are TRDV2 and TRDJ1; the central 10 bases match TRDD3. This TCR derives from a human donor in good health. Sequencing was performed on blood. CDR3 sequence: CACDTLSMTGGYTDKLIF. The sequenced DNA is TGTGCCTGTGACACCCTAAGCATGACTGGGGGATACACCGATAAACTCATCTTT.